What follows are 5 T cell receptor beta chains derived from one specimen sequenced in a study of naive and memory T cell subsets. Study results and limitations: A few larger clonotypes appeared in naive repertoires, especially CD8, possibly memory cells re-expressing CD45RA.

Their antigens are not known. Two oligonucleotides, mixed equimolar, formed the beta constant-region primer covering TRBC1 and TRBC2. Nested alpha and beta constant-region primers with the SP2 primer drove four PCR rounds on ligated cDNA. In TCRdb, the UMI-ligation and nested PCR reads were re-called with MiXCR into one record per CDR3 protein. The sample has approximately 150,000 distinct CDR3 sequences; about 20% are singletons. The sequenced sample was naive CD8+ T cells from blood. The receptors originated from a human donor in good health.

Many counts were recorded for this clonotype. The chain links TRBV10-3 to TRBJ2-1; D may be TRBD1 or TRBD2 (5 bases each). Germline CDR1 is ENHRY and CDR2 is SYGVKD. There are 15 residues in the CDR3. The V end lost 0 bases, the J end lost 2 bases, and 8 bases lay between the germline ends. CDR3 sequence reads: CAISESGDPYNEQFF. The DNA for the CDR3 is TGTGCCATCAGTGAGTCAGGGGACCCCTACAATGAGCAGTTCTTC.

The CDR3 reads CASSQMVSRGGQPQHF. CDR3 nucleotide sequence: TGTGCCAGCAGCCAAATGGTCAGCAGGGGGGGACAGCCCCAGCATTTT. This chain connects TRBV16 to TRBJ1-5, with 7 bases that match TRBD1. Germline loops: CDR1 KGHSY, CDR2 FQNENV. V shed 2 bases and J 7 bases; nucleotides not matched to a gene: 11. The CDR3 runs 16 residues. Full variable domain (remainder filled in from reference TRBV16 and TRBJ1-5): GEEVAQTPKHLVRGEGQKAKLYCAPIKGHSYVFWYQQVLKNEFKFLISFQNENVFDETGMPKERFSAKCLPNSPCSLEIQATKLEDSAVYFCASSQMVSRGGQPQHFGDGTRLSIL.

The chain recombines TRBV20-1 with TRBJ2-7; 8 nucleotides agree with TRBD1. The CDR3 extends over 14 amino acids. Germline trimming cut 1 base from V and 2 bases from J; bases unmatched to any gene: 4. Germline CDR1 is DFQATT and CDR2 is SNEGSKA (reference sequence). In DNA form, the CDR3 reads TGCAGTGCTAGAGGGACAGGGCGACCCTACGAGCAGTACTTC. The encoded protein is CSARGTGRPYEQYF.

Turning to this clonotype: At one end the junction does not follow the germline gene, possibly because of a read error. This rearrangement joins TRBV2 to TRBJ2-7; D might be TRBD1 or TRBD2, each matching 5 bases. Germline loops: CDR1 SNHLY, CDR2 FYNNEI. The CDR3 has 13 amino acids. The CDR3 DNA follows: TGTGCCAGCAGTGGGGGACCTTCCTCCGAGCAGTACTTC. Protein product: CASSGGPSSEQYF.

This rearrangement joins TRBV5-1 to TRBJ1-1, with a tentative D call TRBD1 (5 bases). The CDR3 length is 14 residues. CDR1 and CDR2 (germline): SGHRS, YFSETQ. V gave up 1 base and J gave up 8 bases, with 15 bases separating them. The CDR3 reads CASSLTGESLEAFF. CDR3 DNA: TGCGCCAGCAGCTTGACAGGAGAATCCTTGGAAGCTTTCTTT.